This T cell receptor beta chain was found in a study of TIL therapy for anti-PD-1-resistant metastatic lung cancer. Trimming took 1 base from V and 3 from J, leaving 14 bases between them. CDR3 length: 16 amino acids. Germline V gene lookup returns CDR1 SGHVS and CDR2 FQNEAQ. The libraries were made with immunoSEQ v3. Sequencing used immunoSEQ multiplex PCR; TCRdb keeps in-frame clones, though not all of them. Here the sample spans around 20,000 clones, 60% to 80% being singletons. Sample time point: pre-treatment sample, taken before nivolumab and TIL therapy. This clone was picked up a small number of times.

The V call is TRBV7-8, the J call TRBJ2-3; the D gene is possibly TRBD1 (5 bases). The TCR sequence derives from a person between 25 and 80 years old with non-small cell lung cancer. This specimen was blood, taken at baseline. The CDR3 region is CASSLVSGKWTDTQYF. For the CDR3, the DNA is TGTGCCAGCAGCTTAGTTTCAGGGAAATGGACAGATACGCAGTATTTT.